The next 20 T cell receptor beta chains were all read from a single sample in a study of T cell repertoires in ileal Crohn's disease. Repertoires were generated with immunoSEQ multiplex PCR, while TCRdb's copy carries only in-frame clones and drops some. The top ten hold roughly 45% of the sample, which has some 5,000 clones, roughly 80% seen once. Time point in this sample: inflamed ileum from the surgical specimen. Sequencing input: ileal tissue. The receptors come from an adult with Crohn's disease.

This clone was counted between two and nine times. The genes are TRBV6-6 and TRBJ1-2, with 7 bases lining up with TRBD1. The J segment lost 5 bases and the V segment lost 4 bases, leaving 7 bases of the junction unmatched. The germline gives CDR1 MNHNY, CDR2 SVGAGI (reference sequence). This CDR3 contains 14 residues. CDR3 protein: CASSSMDRPYGYTF. The CDR3 nucleotides read TGTGCCAGCAGTTCTATGGACAGGCCTTATGGCTACACCTTC.

The chain employs TRBV9 and TRBJ1-3, with D possibly TRBD1 on 6 matching bases. This CDR3 is built from 17 residues. Germline-derived CDR1 and CDR2 are SGDLS and YYNGEE. V lost 4 bases and J 3 bases, leaving 20 bases between the germline ends. CDR3 in amino acids: CASSSTRGSGGGNTIYF. The CDR3 region has the DNA TGTGCCAGCAGCTCGACGAGGGGGAGCGGAGGTGGAAACACCATATATTTT.

The V gene is TRBV10-1, the J gene TRBJ1-5, with 7 bases identical to TRBD1. The germline V gene has CDR1 WNHNN and CDR2 SYGVQD (reference sequence). V lost 8 bases, J lost 6 bases, and 10 bases stayed unmatched. The CDR3 extends over 14 amino acids. The CDR3 DNA is TGCGCCAGCGTAACAGGGGAAGGGGGTCAGCCCCAGCATTTT. Translating gives CASVTGEGGQPQHF.

The genes are TRBV28 and TRBJ2-4; 7 nucleotides align to TRBD1. The CDR3 is 12 residues long. Germline assignment: CDR1 MDHEN and CDR2 SYDVKM. The J segment lost 6 bases and the V segment lost 10 bases, leaving 6 bases of the junction unmatched. The DNA for the CDR3 is TGTGCCACTCAGGACAGGCTAAACATTCAGTACTTC. Translating gives CATQDRLNIQYF.

The rearrangement links TRBV15 to TRBJ2-7; a weak D match, TRBD1 (5 bases). Germline V gives CDR1 LNHNV, CDR2 YYDKDF (reference sequence). The germline V and J ends were trimmed by 0 bases and 6 bases, with 12 bases remaining between them. This CDR3 comprises 14 residues. CDR3 protein: CATSRDQGPGEQYF. CDR3 sequence (DNA): TGTGCCACCAGCAGAGATCAGGGTCCGGGCGAGCAGTACTTC.

V and J are TRBV28 and TRBJ2-1, with D tentatively TRBD2 (5 bases). V dropped 5 bases and J dropped 6 bases, with 17 bases sitting between them. Germline V gene data show CDR1 as MDHEN and CDR2 as SYDVKM. The length of the CDR3 is 15 residues. CDR3 DNA sequence: TGTGCCAGCAGTCCTAGCTCTTCAGCCCTCAATGAGCAGTTCTTC. Translation: CASSPSSSALNEQFF.

The chain employs TRBV7-2 and TRBJ2-7, with D perhaps TRBD1 (5 bases). The CDR3 has 13 amino acids. The ends were cut back, 8 bases at V and 0 bases at J, with 11 bases in the middle. Germline values: CDR1 SGHTA, CDR2 FQGNSA. The chain's CDR3 is CASSDSYSYEQYF. CDR3 nucleotide sequence: TGTGCCAGCTCAGACAGCTACTCCTACGAGCAGTACTTC.

The chain uses TRBV14 and TRBJ2-2; tentatively, D is TRBD1 or TRBD2 (5 bases each). The CDR3 runs 14 residues. Germline V gene data show CDR1 as SGHDN and CDR2 as FVKESK. The V gene lost 4 bases and the J gene lost 8 bases, with 14 bases spanning the gap. CDR3 sequence (DNA): TGTGCCAGCAGCCCTCGCACCTGGGGGGGGGAGCTGTTTTTT. Its protein is CASSPRTWGGELFF.

The CDR3 is CASSPGLAGGDSYEQYF. The CDR3 DNA reads TGTGCCAGCAGTCCAGGACTAGCGGGGGGGGATTCCTACGAGCAGTACTTC. The chain employs TRBV7-2 and TRBJ2-7; 15 bases fit TRBD2. The CDR3 is 17 residues long. Per germline, CDR1 SGHTA and CDR2 FQGNSA. V lost 6 bases, J lost 1 base, and 7 bases stayed unmatched.

Only one count was recorded for this clone. V gene TRBV9 combines with J gene TRBJ2-5, with TRBD1 as a possible D gene (6 bases). The V and J ends lost 2 bases and 10 bases respectively, with 12 bases between them. In germline, CDR1 is SGDLS, CDR2 YYNGEE. The CDR3 is 12 residues long. This chain's CDR3 is CASSVRGGNQYF. The DNA for the CDR3 is TGTGCCAGCAGCGTTCGAGGGGGAAACCAGTACTTC.

The chain carries TRBV9 and TRBJ2-7; 8 bases are a match to TRBD1. Trimming cost V 3 bases and J 6 bases; bases outside gene matches: 5. There are 13 residues in the CDR3. The germline CDR1 and CDR2 sequences are SGDLS and YYNGEE. The CDR3 bases are TGTGCCAGCAGCGGCCAGGGGGCGGGCGAGCAGTACTTC. Its protein product is CASSGQGAGEQYF.

CDR3 sequence (DNA): TGCGCCAGCAGCTGGAGACAGGGAGCTGAAGCTTTCTTT. Residues: CASSWRQGAEAFF. J is TRBJ1-1 and V is TRBV5-1; 7 nucleotides line up with TRBD1. The CDR3 runs 13 residues. Germline loops: CDR1 SGHRS, CDR2 YFSETQ. Trimming removed 3 bases from V and 6 bases from J; junction bases left unmatched: 5.

V usage is TRBV30 and J usage is TRBJ1-1, with D possibly TRBD1 on 5 matching bases. The CDR3 sequence is 15 residues long. CDR1 GTSNPN and CDR2 SVGIG come from the germline V gene (reference sequence). The V end was cut by 2 bases, the J end by 13 bases, with 26 bases between. CDR3 sequence: CAWSRDGKTLKRDFF. In nucleotides, the CDR3 is TGTGCCTGGAGTAGGGACGGAAAAACCCTTAAAAGGGATTTCTTT. Together with reference TRBV30 and TRBJ1-1, the CDR3 gives the full variable domain: SQTIHQWPATLVQPVGSPLSLECTVEGTSNPNLYWYRQAAGRGLQLLFYSVGIGQISSEVPQNLSASRPQDRQFILSSKKLLLSDSGFYLCAWSRDGKTLKRDFFGQGTRLTVV.

This clone came up once. V and J are TRBV7-2 and TRBJ1-6; D call uncertain. V lost 5 bases and J lost 10, with 12 bases in between. This CDR3 region has 13 residues. Germline loops: CDR1 SGHTA, CDR2 FQGNSA. Here the CDR3 DNA reads TGTGCCAGCAGCCAGCCGACGGGCTCACCCCTCCACTTT. Protein: CASSQPTGSPLHF.

The rearrangement links TRBV5-5 to TRBJ1-5; D is unresolved. V lost 2 bases and J lost 1, with 4 bases in between. Germline values: CDR1 SGHKS, CDR2 YYEKEE (reference sequence). The CDR3 covers 13 residues. In DNA, the CDR3 is TGTGCCAGCAGCTTAAGAAGCAATCAGCCCCAGCATTTT. It translates to CASSLRSNQPQHF.

This chain joins TRBV12-5 and TRBJ2-7; the match to TRBD1 covers 8 bases. Germline CDR1 is LGHNT and CDR2 is FRNRAP. V was clipped by 3 bases and J by 5 bases; unmatched bases: 3. This CDR3 contains 13 residues. CDR3 nucleotides: TGTGCTAGTGGTTTCGACAGGGGCCACGAGCAGTACTTC. It encodes CASGFDRGHEQYF.

CDR3 region: CASSYSWGGAHNEQFF. CDR3 nucleotide sequence: TGTGCCAGCAGTTACTCGTGGGGGGGGGCACACAATGAGCAGTTCTTC. The chain uses TRBV6-5 and TRBJ2-1; possible D gene TRBD2, 7 bases. Germline assignment: CDR1 MNHEY and CDR2 SVGAGI. CDR3 length equals 16 residues. Trimming took 0 bases from V and 5 from J, leaving 14 bases between them.

J is TRBJ1-1 and V is TRBV5-4; 7 bases map to TRBD1. The V gene end was trimmed by 4 bases and the J gene end by 2 bases; junction bases not matched to a gene: 8. CDR3 size: 15 residues. Germline V gives CDR1 SGHNT, CDR2 YYREEE (reference sequence). CDR3 DNA sequence: TGTGCCAGCAGCCCCCGACAGGGAACCAACACTGAAGCTTTCTTT. Protein sequence: CASSPRQGTNTEAFF.

The gene calls are TRBV9 and TRBJ2-7; D gene ambiguous. The germline V gene has CDR1 SGDLS and CDR2 YYNGEE. Between the trimmed V and J ends, which lost 0 bases and 0 bases, there was a span of 7 bases. The CDR3 sequence is 14 residues long. The CDR3 spells CASSVEWASYEQYF. As DNA, the CDR3 is TGTGCCAGCAGCGTAGAGTGGGCCTCCTACGAGCAGTACTTC.

The CDR3 protein is CASSEQWGGETQYF. CDR3 nucleotides: TGTGCCAGCAGTGAACAGTGGGGTGGGGAGACCCAGTACTTC. The rearrangement uses TRBV6-1 and TRBJ2-5; D unresolved. Germline CDR1 is MNHNS and CDR2 is SASEGT. V was pared by 2 bases and J by 5 bases, with 12 bases between. This CDR3 contains 14 residues.